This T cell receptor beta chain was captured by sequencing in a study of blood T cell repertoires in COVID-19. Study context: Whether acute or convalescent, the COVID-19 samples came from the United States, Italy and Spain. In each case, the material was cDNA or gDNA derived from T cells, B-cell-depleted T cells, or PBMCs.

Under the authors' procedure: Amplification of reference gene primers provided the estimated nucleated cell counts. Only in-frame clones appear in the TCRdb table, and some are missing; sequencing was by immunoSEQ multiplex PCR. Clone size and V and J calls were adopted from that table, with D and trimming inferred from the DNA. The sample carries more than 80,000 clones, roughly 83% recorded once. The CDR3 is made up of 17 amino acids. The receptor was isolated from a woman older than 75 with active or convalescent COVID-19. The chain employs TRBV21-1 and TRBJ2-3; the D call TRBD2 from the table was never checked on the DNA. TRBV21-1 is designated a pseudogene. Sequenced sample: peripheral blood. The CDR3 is CASSPSSGGAGTDTQYF. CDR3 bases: TGTGCCAGCAGCCCTTCCTCGGGGGGGGCTGGCACAGATACGCAGTATTTT.